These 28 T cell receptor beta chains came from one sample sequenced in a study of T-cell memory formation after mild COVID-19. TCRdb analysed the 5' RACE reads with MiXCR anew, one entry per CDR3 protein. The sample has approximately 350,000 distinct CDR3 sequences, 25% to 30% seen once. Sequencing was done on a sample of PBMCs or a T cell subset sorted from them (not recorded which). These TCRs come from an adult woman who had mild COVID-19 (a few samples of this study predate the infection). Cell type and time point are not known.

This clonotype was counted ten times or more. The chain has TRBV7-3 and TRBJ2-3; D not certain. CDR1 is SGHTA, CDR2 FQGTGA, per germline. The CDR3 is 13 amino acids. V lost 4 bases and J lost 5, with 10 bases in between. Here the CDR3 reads CASSYVVEDTQYF. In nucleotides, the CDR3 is TGTGCCAGCAGCTATGTAGTGGAAGATACGCAGTATTTT.

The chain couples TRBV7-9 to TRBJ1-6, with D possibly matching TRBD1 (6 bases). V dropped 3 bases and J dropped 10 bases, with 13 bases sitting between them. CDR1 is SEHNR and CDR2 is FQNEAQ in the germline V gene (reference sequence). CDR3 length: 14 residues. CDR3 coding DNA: TGTGCCAGCAGCTTCAGGGGTGGGCTCTCACCCCTCCACTTT. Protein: CASSFRGGLSPLHF.

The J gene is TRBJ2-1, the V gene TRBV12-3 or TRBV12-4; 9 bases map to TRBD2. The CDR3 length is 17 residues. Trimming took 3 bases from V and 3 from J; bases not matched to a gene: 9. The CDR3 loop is CASSFGTSQPNYNEQFF. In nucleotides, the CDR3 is TGTGCCAGCAGTTTTGGGACTAGCCAACCTAACTACAATGAGCAGTTCTTC.

The CDR3 protein is CASRSAGELFF. The CDR3 nucleotides read TGTGCCAGCAGGTCGGCCGGGGAGCTGTTTTTT. The chain links TRBV6-5 to TRBJ2-2; D is unclear. Per germline, CDR1 MNHEY and CDR2 SVGAGI. V dropped 6 bases and J dropped 6 bases, with 5 bases sitting between them. The length of the CDR3 is 11 residues.

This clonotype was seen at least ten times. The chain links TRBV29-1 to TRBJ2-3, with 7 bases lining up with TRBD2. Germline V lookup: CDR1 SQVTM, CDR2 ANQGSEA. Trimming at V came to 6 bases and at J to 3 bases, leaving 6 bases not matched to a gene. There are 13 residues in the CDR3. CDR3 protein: CSVGGGPTDTQYF. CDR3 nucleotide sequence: TGCAGCGTGGGGGGAGGGCCGACAGATACGCAGTATTTT.

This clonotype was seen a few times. The CDR3 protein is CASSFYRDEQAFF. CDR3 bases: TGTGCCAGCAGTTTTTATCGGGACGAGCAGGCTTTCTTT. The chain is built from TRBV12-3 or TRBV12-4 and TRBJ1-1, with D possibly matching TRBD1 (5 bases). The CDR3 loop spans 13 amino acids. The V end lost 3 bases, the J end lost 11 bases, and 16 bases lay between the germline ends.

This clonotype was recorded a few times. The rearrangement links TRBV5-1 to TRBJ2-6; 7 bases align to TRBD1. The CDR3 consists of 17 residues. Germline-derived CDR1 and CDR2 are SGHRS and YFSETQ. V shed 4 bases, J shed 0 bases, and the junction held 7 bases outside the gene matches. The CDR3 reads CASSPGTVDSGANVLTF. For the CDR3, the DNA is TGCGCCAGCAGCCCCGGGACAGTCGACTCTGGGGCCAACGTCCTGACTTTC. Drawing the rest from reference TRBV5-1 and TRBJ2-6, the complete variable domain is KAGVTQTPRYLIKTRGQQVTLSCSPISGHRSVSWYQQTPGQGLQFLFEYFSETQRNKGNFPGRFSGRQFSNSRSEMNVSTLELGDSALYLCASSPGTVDSGANVLTFGAGSRLTVL.

The CDR3 DNA is TGTGCCAGCAGTGAAAATGGGACCCCGAACACTGAAGCTTTCTTT. Translated, it gives CASSENGTPNTEAFF. V is TRBV2 and J is TRBJ1-1; tentative D call: TRBD1 (5 bases). CDR1 SNHLY and CDR2 FYNNEI come from the germline V gene. Trimming took 2 bases from V and 1 from J, leaving 11 bases between them. CDR3 length equals 15 residues.

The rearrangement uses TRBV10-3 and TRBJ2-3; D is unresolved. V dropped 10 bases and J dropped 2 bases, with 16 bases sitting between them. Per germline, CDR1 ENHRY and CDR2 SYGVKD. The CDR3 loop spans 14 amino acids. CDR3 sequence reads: CATQPESYTDTQYF. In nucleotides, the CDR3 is TGTGCCACCCAACCGGAGTCTTACACAGATACGCAGTATTTT.

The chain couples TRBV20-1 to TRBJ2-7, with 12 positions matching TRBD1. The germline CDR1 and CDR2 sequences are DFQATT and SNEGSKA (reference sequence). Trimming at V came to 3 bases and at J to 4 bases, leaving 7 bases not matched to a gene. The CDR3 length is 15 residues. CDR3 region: CSARGTGGFLYEQYF. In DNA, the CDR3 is TGCAGTGCTAGGGGGACAGGGGGCTTCCTGTACGAGCAGTACTTC.

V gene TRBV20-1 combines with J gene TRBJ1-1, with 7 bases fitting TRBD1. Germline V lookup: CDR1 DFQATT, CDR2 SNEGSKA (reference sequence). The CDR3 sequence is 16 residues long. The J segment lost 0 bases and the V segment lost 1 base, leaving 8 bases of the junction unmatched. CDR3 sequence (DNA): TGCAGTGCTAGAGCCCTAGACAGGGTTTTGAACACTGAAGCTTTCTTT. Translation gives CSARALDRVLNTEAFF.

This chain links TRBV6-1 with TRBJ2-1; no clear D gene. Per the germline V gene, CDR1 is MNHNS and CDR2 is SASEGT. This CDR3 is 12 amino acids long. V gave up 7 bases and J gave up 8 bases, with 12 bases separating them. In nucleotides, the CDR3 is TGTGCCAGCACTGACTCTGGGTATGAGCAGTTCTTC. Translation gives CASTDSGYEQFF.

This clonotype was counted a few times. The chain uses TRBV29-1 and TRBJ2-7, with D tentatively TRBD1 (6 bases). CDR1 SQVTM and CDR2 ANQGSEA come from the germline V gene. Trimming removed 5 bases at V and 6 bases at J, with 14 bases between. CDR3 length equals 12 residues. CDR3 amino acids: CSVHDRFGEQYF. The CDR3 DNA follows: TGCAGCGTTCATGACAGGTTTGGCGAGCAGTACTTC.

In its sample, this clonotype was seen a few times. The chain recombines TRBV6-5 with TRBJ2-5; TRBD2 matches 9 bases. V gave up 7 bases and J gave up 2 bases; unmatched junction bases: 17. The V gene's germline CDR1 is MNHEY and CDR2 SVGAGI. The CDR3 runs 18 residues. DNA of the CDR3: TGTGCCAGCATCCCCCCATCCGAGGCGGGAGGGCATCAAGAGACCCAGTACTTC. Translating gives CASIPPSEAGGHQETQYF.

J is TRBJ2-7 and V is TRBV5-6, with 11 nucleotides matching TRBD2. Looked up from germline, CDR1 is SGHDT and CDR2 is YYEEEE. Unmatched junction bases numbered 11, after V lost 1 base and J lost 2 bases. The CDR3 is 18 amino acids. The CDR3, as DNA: TGTGCCAGCAGCTTGACTATCCGCCGACTAGCGGGGACCTACGAGCAGTACTTC. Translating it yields CASSLTIRRLAGTYEQYF.

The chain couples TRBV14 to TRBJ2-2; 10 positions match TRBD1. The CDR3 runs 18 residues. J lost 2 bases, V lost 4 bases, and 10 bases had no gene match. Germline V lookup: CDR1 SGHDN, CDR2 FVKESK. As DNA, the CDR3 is TGTGCCAGCAGCCCCGTCGACAGGGGGCGTCTAAACACCGGGGAGCTGTTTTTT. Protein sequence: CASSPVDRGRLNTGELFF.

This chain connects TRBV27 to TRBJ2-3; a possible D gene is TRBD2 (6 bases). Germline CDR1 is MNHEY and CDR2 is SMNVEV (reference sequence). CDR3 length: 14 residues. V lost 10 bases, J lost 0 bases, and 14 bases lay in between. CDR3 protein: CATFPGDSTDTQYF. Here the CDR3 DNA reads TGTGCCACGTTTCCGGGGGATAGCACAGATACGCAGTATTTT.

The CDR3 DNA is TGCGCCAGCAGCTTTTCCGCAGGGTCCAGCAATGAGCAGTTCTTC. Translation gives CASSFSAGSSNEQFF. The J gene is TRBJ2-1, the V gene TRBV5-1; D possibly corresponds to TRBD1 (5 bases). Trimming pared 2 bases from V and 6 bases from J, leaving 15 bases between. There are 15 residues in the CDR3. Germline CDR1 is SGHRS and CDR2 is YFSETQ.

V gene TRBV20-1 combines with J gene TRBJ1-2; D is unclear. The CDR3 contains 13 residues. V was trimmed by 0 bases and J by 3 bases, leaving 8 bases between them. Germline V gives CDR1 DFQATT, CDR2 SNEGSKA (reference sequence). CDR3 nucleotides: TGCAGTGCTAGAGATACGGCAGACTATGGCTACACCTTC. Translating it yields CSARDTADYGYTF.

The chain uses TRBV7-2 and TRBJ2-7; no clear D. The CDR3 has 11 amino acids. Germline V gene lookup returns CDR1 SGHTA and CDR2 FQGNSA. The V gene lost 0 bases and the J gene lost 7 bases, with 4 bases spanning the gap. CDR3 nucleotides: TGTGCCAGCAGCTTAGCGTGGGAGCAGTACTTC. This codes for CASSLAWEQYF.

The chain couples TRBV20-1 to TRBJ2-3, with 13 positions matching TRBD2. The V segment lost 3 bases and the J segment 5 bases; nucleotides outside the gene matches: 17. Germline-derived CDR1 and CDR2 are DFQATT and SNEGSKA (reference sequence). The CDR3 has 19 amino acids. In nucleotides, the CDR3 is TGCAGTGCTAGCGCTCCGGGACTAGCGGGGAGTAGTCGAAGAGATACGCAGTATTTT. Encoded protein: CSASAPGLAGSSRRDTQYF.

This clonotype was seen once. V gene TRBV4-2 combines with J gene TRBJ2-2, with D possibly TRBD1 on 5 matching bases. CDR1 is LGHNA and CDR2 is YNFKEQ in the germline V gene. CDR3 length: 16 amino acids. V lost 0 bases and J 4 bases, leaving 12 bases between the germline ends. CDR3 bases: TGTGCCAGCAGCCAAGAGGCAGGGTTTACCACCGGGGAGCTGTTTTTT. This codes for CASSQEAGFTTGELFF.

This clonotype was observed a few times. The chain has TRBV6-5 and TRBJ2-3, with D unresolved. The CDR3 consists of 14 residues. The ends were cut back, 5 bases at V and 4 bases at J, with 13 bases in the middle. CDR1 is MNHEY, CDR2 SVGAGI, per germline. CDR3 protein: CASSPYDSSDTQYF. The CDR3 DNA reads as TGTGCCAGCAGTCCCTACGACTCCTCAGATACGCAGTATTTT.

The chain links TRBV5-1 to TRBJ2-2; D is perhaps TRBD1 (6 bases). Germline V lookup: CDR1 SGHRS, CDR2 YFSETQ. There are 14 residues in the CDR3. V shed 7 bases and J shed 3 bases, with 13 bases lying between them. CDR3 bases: TGCGCCAGCGGGGGACACGACTACACCGGGGAGCTGTTTTTT. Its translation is CASGGHDYTGELFF.

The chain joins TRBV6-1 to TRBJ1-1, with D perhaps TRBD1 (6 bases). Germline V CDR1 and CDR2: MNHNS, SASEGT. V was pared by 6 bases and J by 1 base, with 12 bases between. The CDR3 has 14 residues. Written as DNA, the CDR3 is TGTGCCAGCAGAACGGGACACCCGAACACTGAAGCTTTCTTT. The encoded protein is CASRTGHPNTEAFF.

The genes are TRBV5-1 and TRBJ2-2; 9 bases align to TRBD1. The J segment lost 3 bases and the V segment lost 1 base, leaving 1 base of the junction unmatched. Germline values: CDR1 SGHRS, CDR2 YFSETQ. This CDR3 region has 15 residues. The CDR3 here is CASSLRQGDTGELFF. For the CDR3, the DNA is TGCGCCAGCAGCTTGCGACAGGGGGACACCGGGGAGCTGTTTTTT.

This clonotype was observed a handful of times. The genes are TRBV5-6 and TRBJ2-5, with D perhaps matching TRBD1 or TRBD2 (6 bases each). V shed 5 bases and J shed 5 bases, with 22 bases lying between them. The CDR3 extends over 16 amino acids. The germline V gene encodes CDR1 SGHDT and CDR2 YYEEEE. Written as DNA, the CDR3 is TGTGCCAGCAGTTATTATTCCGGGGGCGGCGGGGAGACCCAGTACTTC. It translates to CASSYYSGGGGETQYF.

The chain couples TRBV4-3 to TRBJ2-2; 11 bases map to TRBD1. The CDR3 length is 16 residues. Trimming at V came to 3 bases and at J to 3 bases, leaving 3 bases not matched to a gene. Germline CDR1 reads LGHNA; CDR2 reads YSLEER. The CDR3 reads CASSQGTGGYTGELFF. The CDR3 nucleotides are TGCGCCAGCAGCCAGGGGACAGGGGGGTACACCGGGGAGCTGTTTTTT.